This T cell receptor beta chain was identified in a study of shared clonotypes between healthy human individuals. The CDR3 spans 14 residues. From germline, CDR1 is ENHRY and CDR2 SYGVKD. V was shortened by 2 bases and J by 3 bases, with 11 bases between the two germline ends. Repertoires were generated with immunoSEQ multiplex PCR, while TCRdb's copy carries only in-frame clones and drops some. The repertoire holds about 1.5 million clones, with about 98% as singletons. Study-level results: Read depth was anticipated to influence clonotype sharing among donors.

Turning to this clone: What it recognizes is unknown.

This receptor was taken from a young man in good health. Specimen: naive CD4+ T cells sorted from blood. The subset: CD45RA+ positively selected. The chain links TRBV10-3 to TRBJ2-7; TRBD1 is a possible D gene (5 bases). Written as DNA, the CDR3 is TGTGCCATCAGTGAGGGGGCCGGTGACTACGAGCAGTACTTC. Translation gives CAISEGAGDYEQYF.